The 10 T cell receptor beta chains listed next were all sequenced from one sample in a study of blood T cell repertoires in COVID-19. The method was immunoSEQ multiplex PCR; TCRdb's version includes in-frame clones alone and lacks a portion of them. Here the sample spans around 95,000 clones, about 82% being singletons. Specimen: peripheral blood. Receptors were obtained from a man between 50 and 59 years old with active or convalescent COVID-19.

The V call is TRBV7-9, the J call TRBJ1-1, with D uncertain. The germline V and J ends were trimmed by 10 bases and 1 base, with 10 bases remaining between them. The germline V gene has CDR1 SEHNR and CDR2 FQNEAQ (reference sequence). The CDR3 extends over 12 amino acids. CDR3 DNA: TGTGCCACCACCCCGGGGAACACTGAAGCTTTCTTT. Protein product: CATTPGNTEAFF.

The table lists this clone with a few counts. V is TRBV19 and J is TRBJ1-1, with a possible D match to TRBD1 (5 bases). Deletions cut 6 bases from V and 1 base from J, with 15 bases between. The CDR3 spans 15 residues. Germline V gene sequence: CDR1 LNHDA, CDR2 SQIVND (reference sequence). The CDR3 DNA follows: TGTGCCAGTAGGCAAATCCAGGGCAAGAACACTGAAGCTTTCTTT. This translates into CASRQIQGKNTEAFF.

This chain uses TRBV6-5 with TRBJ1-2; weak D call: TRBD1 (6 bases). CDR1 and CDR2 (germline): MNHEY, SVGAGI. V lost 4 bases and J lost 6, with 15 bases in between. This CDR3 comprises 14 residues. The CDR3 sequence: CASSSYRAVNGYTF. CDR3 DNA: TGTGCCAGCAGTTCGTACAGGGCGGTAAATGGCTACACCTTC.

This clone was recorded only once. The genes are TRBV7-9 and TRBJ1-1; D perhaps matches TRBD1 (5 bases). Germline CDR1 and CDR2: SEHNR and FQNEAQ (reference sequence). Trimming took off 5 bases at V and 1 base at J, with 17 bases between the two ends. This CDR3 is 16 amino acids long. CDR3 sequence: CASSPAGVGPNTEAFF. For the CDR3, the DNA is TGTGCCAGCAGCCCAGCGGGGGTGGGTCCGAACACTGAAGCTTTCTTT.

The CDR3 DNA follows: TGCGCCAGCATGGAACAGGGAGTGGCTGGGGCCAACGTCCTGACTTTC. Translated, it gives CASMEQGVAGANVLTF. V and J are TRBV5-1 and TRBJ2-6, with D possibly being TRBD1 (6 bases). The V end lost 6 bases, the J end lost 2 bases, and 15 bases lay between the germline ends. CDR3 length: 16 amino acids. Germline V gene data show CDR1 as SGHRS and CDR2 as YFSETQ.

The chain couples TRBV29-1 to TRBJ1-1; no firm D call. The V gene lost 7 bases and the J gene lost 5 bases, with 14 bases spanning the gap. CDR3 size: 12 residues. In germline, CDR1 is SQVTM, CDR2 ANQGSEA. The CDR3 here is CSASGDRTEAFF. The CDR3 nucleotides read TGCAGCGCCTCCGGGGATCGGACTGAAGCTTTCTTT.

The rearrangement links TRBV11-3 to TRBJ2-3; 8 bases are a match to TRBD1. CDR1 and CDR2 (germline): SGHNT, YENEEA. The CDR3 covers 14 residues. After removal of 5 bases from V and 6 bases from J, the junction contained 7 bases not matched to a gene. The chain's CDR3 is CASSIQGERDTQYF. The CDR3, as DNA: TGTGCCAGCAGCATACAGGGGGAAAGGGATACGCAGTATTTT.

This clone was counted only a few times. This chain uses TRBV7-8 with TRBJ1-5; a weak D match, TRBD1 (5 bases). Germline V CDR1 and CDR2: SGHVS, FQNEAQ. This CDR3 comprises 12 residues. Trimming pared 4 bases from V and 11 bases from J, leaving 12 bases between. The CDR3 DNA reads as TGTGCCAGCAGCTCCGACAGAGAAGCCCAGCATTTT. This gives the protein CASSSDREAQHF.

There are a few counts of this clone. DNA for the CDR3: TGTGCCAGCAGCTCCCTTACTCTACCGGGAGTTAACTATGGCTACACCTTC. This codes for CASSSLTLPGVNYGYTF. The chain is built from TRBV7-2 and TRBJ1-2; D gene uncertain. Per germline, CDR1 SGHTA and CDR2 FQGNSA. Trimming pared 4 bases from V and 1 base from J, leaving 19 bases between. This CDR3 has 17 residues. Complete variable domain (other parts from reference TRBV7-2 and TRBJ1-2): GAGVSQSPSNKVTEKGKDVELRCDPISGHTALYWYRQSLGQGLEFLIYFQGNSAPDKSGLPSDRFSAERTGGSVSTLTIQRTQQEDSAVYLCASSSLTLPGVNYGYTFGSGTRLTVV.

V gene TRBV11-2 combines with J gene TRBJ1-1; D call uncertain. The CDR3 is made up of 13 amino acids. The V gene's germline CDR1 is SGHAT and CDR2 FQNNGV. V lost 4 bases, J lost 8 bases, and 14 bases lay in between. The CDR3 region is CASSSVAAGEAFF. CDR3 DNA: TGTGCCAGCAGCTCAGTGGCGGCTGGCGAAGCTTTCTTT.